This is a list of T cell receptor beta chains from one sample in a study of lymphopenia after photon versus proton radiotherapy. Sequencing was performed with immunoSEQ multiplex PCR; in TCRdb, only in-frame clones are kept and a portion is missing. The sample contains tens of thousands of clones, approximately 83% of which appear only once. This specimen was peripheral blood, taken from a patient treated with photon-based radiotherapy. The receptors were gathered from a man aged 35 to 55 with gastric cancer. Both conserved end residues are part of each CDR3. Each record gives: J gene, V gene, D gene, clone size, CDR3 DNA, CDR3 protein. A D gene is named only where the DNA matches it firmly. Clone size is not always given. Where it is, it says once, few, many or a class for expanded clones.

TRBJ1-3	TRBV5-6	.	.	TGTGCCAGCAGCCGGACCGCTGTCTCTGGAAACACCATATATTTT	CASSRTAVSGNTIYF
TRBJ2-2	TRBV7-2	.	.	TGTGCCAGCAGCCCCCTCTTGAACACCGGGGAGCTGTTTTTT	CASSPLLNTGELFF
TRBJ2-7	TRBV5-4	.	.	TGTGCCAGCAGCTTGGGACGGCTCAGCTCCTACGAGCAGTACTTC	CASSLGRLSSYEQYF
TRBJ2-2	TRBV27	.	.	TGTGCCAGCAGTTTGGTCCCAGGGTACACCGGGGAGCTGTTTTTT	CASSLVPGYTGELFF
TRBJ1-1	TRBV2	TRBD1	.	TGTGCCAGCAGTGAATGGGGACAGGCAGAAGCTTTCTTT	CASSEWGQAEAFF
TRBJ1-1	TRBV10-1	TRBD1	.	TGCGCCAGCAACCAGGACAGGGGTATGAACACTGAAGCTTTCTTT	CASNQDRGMNTEAFF
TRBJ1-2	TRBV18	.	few	TGTGCCAGCTCACGACCGCCGGGCTGGGCCTTC	CASSRPPGWAF
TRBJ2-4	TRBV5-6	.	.	TGTGCCAGCAGCTTCAGTAACGAGGGGGGAGCCAAAAACATTCAGTACTTC	CASSFSNEGGAKNIQYF
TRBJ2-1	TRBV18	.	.	TGTGCCAGCTCACCAGGGCAATACAATGAGCAGTTCTTC	CASSPGQYNEQFF
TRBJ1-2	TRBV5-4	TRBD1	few	TGTGCCAGCTACGGACAGGGGGCGAATGGCTACACCTTC	CASYGQGANGYTF
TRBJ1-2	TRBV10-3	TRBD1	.	TGTGCCATCAGTGCCGGGACAGGCCAGGGGGGCTACACCTTC	CAISAGTGQGGYTF
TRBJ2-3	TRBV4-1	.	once	TGCGCCAGCAGCCAAGGATCGCTTGCAGATACGCAGTATTTT	CASSQGSLADTQYF
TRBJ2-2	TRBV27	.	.	TGTGCCAGCAGAATAATAGGCAGACCGGTCGGGGAGCTGTTTTTT	CASRIIGRPVGELFF
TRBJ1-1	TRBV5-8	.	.	TGTGCCAGCCTATTCCCTTGGGCCCTCGCGGGCACTGAAGCTTTCTTT	CASLFPWALAGTEAFF
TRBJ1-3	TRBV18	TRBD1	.	TGTGCCAGCTCAGGAACCGGGACAGCGCACTCTGGAAACACCATATATTTT	CASSGTGTAHSGNTIYF
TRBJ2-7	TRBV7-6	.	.	TGTGCCAGCAGCCCGGGCCCGGGGATCCCCTACGAGCAGTACTTC	CASSPGPGIPYEQYF
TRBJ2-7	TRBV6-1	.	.	TGTGCCAGCAGTGAAGCGAGCGCAGCTTCCTACGAGCAGTACTTC	CASSEASAASYEQYF
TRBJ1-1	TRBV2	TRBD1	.	TGTGCCAGCAGTGAAGAGGGGACAGGGGTCACTGAAGCTTTCTTT	CASSEEGTGVTEAFF
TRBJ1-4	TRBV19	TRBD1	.	TGTGCCAGTAGCTTACTGACAGGGTATTTGGCACCTAATGAAAAACTGTTTTTT	CASSLLTGYLAPNEKLFF
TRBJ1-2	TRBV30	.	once	TGTGCCTGGAGTGATGGAATAGGGGAAGGTGGCTACACCTTC	CAWSDGIGEGGYTF
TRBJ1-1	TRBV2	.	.	TGTGCCAGCAGGGGGGGATGGGCCGGCACTGAAGCTTTCTTT	CASRGGWAGTEAFF
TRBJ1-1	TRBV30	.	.	TGTGCCTGGACTAGTCAGAACACTGAAGCTTTCTTT	CAWTSQNTEAFF
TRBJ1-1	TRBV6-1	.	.	TGTGCCAGCAGTGAATTATTTCGACCTGAAGCTTTCTTT	CASSELFRPEAFF
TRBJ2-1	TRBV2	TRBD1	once	TGTGCCAGCAGGGACAGGGGGTACAATGAGCAGTTCTTC	CASRDRGYNEQFF
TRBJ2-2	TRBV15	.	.	TGTGCCACCAGCAGAGTACGGCTAGCGAACACCGGGGAGCTGTTTTTT	CATSRVRLANTGELFF
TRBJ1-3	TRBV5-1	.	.	TGCGCCAGCAGCCCCCCGGGACCCCGACGAAACACCATATATTTT	CASSPPGPRRNTIYF
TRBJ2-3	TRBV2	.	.	TGTGCCAGCAACCCCGGGGACACAGATACGCAGTATTTT	CASNPGDTDTQYF
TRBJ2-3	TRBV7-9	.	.	TGTGCCAGCAGCCTAAATGTAGCAGCTCCCACAGATACGCAGTATTTT	CASSLNVAAPTDTQYF
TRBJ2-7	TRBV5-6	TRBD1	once	TGTGCCAGCAGCTTGGCCCAGGGGGTGGGCGAGCAGTACTTC	CASSLAQGVGEQYF
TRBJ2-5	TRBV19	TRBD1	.	TGTGCCAGTAGTATAGGGGACAGGGGAGGCGAGACCCAGTACTTC	CASSIGDRGGETQYF
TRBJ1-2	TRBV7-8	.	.	TGTGCCAGCAGCTTAGGGACCGCCACTAACTATGGCTACACCTTC	CASSLGTATNYGYTF
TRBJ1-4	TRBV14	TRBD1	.	TGTGCCAGCAGCCTACGACAGGGAGTATATGAAAAACTGTTTTTT	CASSLRQGVYEKLFF